A selection of T cell receptor beta chains follows, all from one sample in a study of early T cells in non-severe SARS-CoV-2 infection. Each CDR3 protein is one row after TCRdb ran MiXCR on the 5' RACE reads. The sample consists of tens of thousands of distinct CDR3 sequences, approximately 16% of them appearing once. Specimen: whole blood, collected at baseline. The receptors originated from an adult who was a healthcare worker with PCR-confirmed SARS-CoV-2 infection or an uninfected control (not recorded which). The conserved cysteine and the conserved F or W are not part of the CDR3 here. Clone size is not always given. Where it is, it says once, few, many or a class for expanded clones.

clone_size,j_call,cdr3_length,v_call,cdr3_aa
many,TRBJ2-1,15,TRBV20-1,SASGPSGSGRKDEQF
many,TRBJ2-5,11,TRBV5-1,ASSSGQEETQY
-,TRBJ2-6,14,TRBV12-3/TRBV12-4,ASSPEGFSGANVLT
few,TRBJ2-7,11,TRBV3-1,ASSQDRSYEQY
-,TRBJ2-3,12,TRBV20-1,SAPRGSAADTQY
many,TRBJ1-1,10,TRBV29-1,SVVGGVDQAF
-,TRBJ2-3,10,TRBV7-2,ASSLGVNTQY
-,TRBJ2-7,11,TRBV3-1,ASSRQGTYEQY
few,TRBJ2-7,9,TRBV20-1,SAREQSEQY
-,TRBJ2-7,14,TRBV28,ASSTYSGSPSYEQY
few,TRBJ1-2,13,TRBV5-1,ASSRVGGASYGYT
few,TRBJ2-1,12,TRBV2,ASSEVRVGNEQF
few,TRBJ2-7,12,TRBV6-6,ASSSPGQNYEQY
many,TRBJ2-1,13,TRBV28,ASSVQTSGNNEQF
few,TRBJ2-5,11,TRBV6-6,ASRGGSQETQY
many,TRBJ1-5,13,TRBV12-3/TRBV12-4,ASTRTGGRNQPQH
-,TRBJ1-1,11,TRBV2,ASQSLMNTEAF